One and the same sample provided the 8 T cell receptor beta chains below, sequenced in a study of blood T cell repertoires in COVID-19. Measured with immunoSEQ multiplex PCR; TCRdb has only the in-frame clones, and not every one. The profile shows 150,000 to 200,000 clones, roughly four fifths of them singletons. The sample taken for sequencing was PBMCs or T cells enriched from blood (not recorded which). The receptor source for this set is a man aged 45-65 years who had recovered from COVID-19.

The V and J genes are TRBV9 and TRBJ2-6; unclear D gene. The CDR3 has 14 residues. CDR1 is SGDLS, CDR2 YYNGEE, per germline. The germline V and J ends were trimmed by 6 bases and 0 bases, with 7 bases remaining between them. The CDR3 sequence is CASNTGSGANVLTF. CDR3 sequence (DNA): TGTGCCAGCAACACGGGCTCTGGGGCCAACGTCCTGACTTTC.

The rearrangement joins TRBV11-3 to TRBJ2-3, with TRBD2 identical over 8 bases. The CDR3 extends over 16 amino acids. Unmatched junction bases numbered 9, after V lost 5 bases and J lost 2 bases. Per germline, CDR1 SGHNT and CDR2 YENEEA. Written as DNA, the CDR3 is TGTGCCAGCAGCCCTACCGGGGGGGCCGTCACAGATACGCAGTATTTT. Protein sequence: CASSPTGGAVTDTQYF.

The CDR3 region is CAISQTPGISGANVLTF. CDR3 nucleotides: TGTGCCATCAGTCAAACCCCAGGGATCTCTGGGGCCAACGTCCTGACTTTC. The rearrangement links TRBV10-3 to TRBJ2-6, with D maybe TRBD1 (5 bases). Germline V gives CDR1 ENHRY, CDR2 SYGVKD. This CDR3 is built from 17 residues. V was trimmed by 5 bases and J by 0 bases, leaving 14 bases between them.

This sequence joins TRBV19 and TRBJ2-6, with 9 nucleotides matching TRBD1. Germline CDR1 and CDR2: LNHDA and SQIVND (reference sequence). The CDR3 contains 17 residues. V was pared by 1 base and J by 4 bases, with 5 bases of the junction left unmatched. The CDR3: CASSIAGTGTGANVLTF. DNA for the CDR3: TGTGCCAGTAGTATAGCCGGGACAGGGACCGGGGCCAACGTCCTGACTTTC.

In this sample, this clone turned up once. This chain uses TRBV4-2 with TRBJ1-1; a weak D match, TRBD1 (5 bases). V was shortened by 2 bases and J by 11 bases, with 12 bases between the two germline ends. The CDR3 has 12 amino acids. CDR1 and CDR2 (germline): LGHNA, YNFKEQ. CDR3 coding DNA: TGTGCCAGCAGCCAACTGGGGGGAGACGCTTTCTTT. Protein: CASSQLGGDAFF.

The V call is TRBV30, the J call TRBJ1-3; 9 positions match TRBD1. Germline V gives CDR1 GTSNPN, CDR2 SVGIG (reference sequence). Trimming removed 3 bases from V and 4 bases from J; junction bases left unmatched: 7. The CDR3 contains 15 residues. DNA for the CDR3: TGTGCCTGGAGCGAACAGGGACAGGGAGGAAACACCATATATTTT. It is translated as CAWSEQGQGGNTIYF.

The chain recombines TRBV5-6 with TRBJ2-4; maybe TRBD2 (6 bases). The CDR3 runs to 15 residues. The V gene lost 2 bases and the J gene lost 0 bases, with 9 bases spanning the gap. Germline V gene data show CDR1 as SGHDT and CDR2 as YYEEEE. The CDR3 loop reads CASSLTGLAKNIQYF. Here the CDR3 DNA reads TGTGCCAGCAGCTTAACGGGACTAGCCAAAAACATTCAGTACTTC.

The CDR3 protein is CASSLTGGWTEAFF. The CDR3 DNA follows: TGTGCCAGCAGTTTGACAGGGGGCTGGACTGAAGCTTTCTTT. The chain couples TRBV27 to TRBJ1-1, with 10 bases aligning to TRBD1. Losses at the gene ends were 3 bases for V and 5 bases for J; bases not matched to a gene: 3. The CDR3 sequence is 14 residues long. Germline V CDR1 and CDR2: MNHEY, SMNVEV (reference sequence).